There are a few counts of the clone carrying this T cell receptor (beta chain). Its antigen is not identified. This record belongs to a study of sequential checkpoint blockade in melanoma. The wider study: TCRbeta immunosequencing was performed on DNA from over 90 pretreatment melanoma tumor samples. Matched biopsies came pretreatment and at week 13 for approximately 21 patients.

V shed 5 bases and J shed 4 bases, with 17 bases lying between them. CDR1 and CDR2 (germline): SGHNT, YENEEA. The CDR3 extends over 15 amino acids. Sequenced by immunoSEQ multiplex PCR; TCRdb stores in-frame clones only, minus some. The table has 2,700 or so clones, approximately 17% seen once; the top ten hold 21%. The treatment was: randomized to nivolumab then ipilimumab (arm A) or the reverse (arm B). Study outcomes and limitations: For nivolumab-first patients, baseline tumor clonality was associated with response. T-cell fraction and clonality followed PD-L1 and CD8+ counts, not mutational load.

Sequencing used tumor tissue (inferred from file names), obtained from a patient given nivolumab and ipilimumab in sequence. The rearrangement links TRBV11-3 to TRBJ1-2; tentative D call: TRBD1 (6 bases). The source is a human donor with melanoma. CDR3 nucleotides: TGTGCCAGCAGCCCTTCGAGACAGGAATTCTATGGCTACACCTTC. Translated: CASSPSRQEFYGYTF. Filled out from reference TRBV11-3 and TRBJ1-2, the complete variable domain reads EAGVVQSPRYKIIEKKQPVAFWCNPISGHNTLYWYLQNLGQGPELLIRYENEEAVDDSQLPKDRFSAERLKGVDSTLKIQPAELGDSAVYLCASSPSRQEFYGYTFGSGTRLTVV.